These T cell receptor beta chains were read from a single sample in a study of patients and donors after allogeneic stem cell transplantation. A single record per CDR3 protein comes from TCRdb applying MiXCR to the RT-PCR reads. The sample lists approximately 170,000 distinct CDR3 sequences; approximately 24% were seen once. Sequenced: blood, either unsorted or a sorted T cell fraction (not recorded which). These TCRs come from a human donor who was either an allogeneic HSCT recipient or a stem cell or donor lymphocyte infusion donor (not recorded which). It is not recorded whose cells these are; they may come from a transplant donor. Each CDR3 is given with its conserved first and last residue. The D gene is left open where the match is weak. Not every row has a clone size; where given, it reads once, few, many or a size class.

CDR3nt: TGTGCCAGCAGCCCGGGAGGAATCTCTGGAAACACCATATATTTT; CDR3aa: CASSPGGISGNTIYF; d_gene: .; v_gene: TRBV4-2; j_gene: TRBJ1-3; len: 15; abundance: .
CDR3nt: TGTGCCAGCACAGGGGGGGGTGGCTACACCTTC; CDR3aa: CASTGGGGYTF; d_gene: TRBD1; v_gene: TRBV6-6; j_gene: TRBJ1-2; len: 11; abundance: many
CDR3nt: TGTGCCAGCAGCCGGGGCTTCTACGAGCAGTACTTC; CDR3aa: CASSRGFYEQYF; d_gene: .; v_gene: TRBV5-4; j_gene: TRBJ2-7; len: 12; abundance: few
CDR3nt: TGTGCCAGCAGCTTAGTGGGGGCAGCTGGAAACACCATATATTTT; CDR3aa: CASSLVGAAGNTIYF; d_gene: .; v_gene: TRBV7-2; j_gene: TRBJ1-3; len: 15; abundance: many
CDR3nt: TGTGCCAGCAGTTTAGGGGCCGGGCCAAAGCAGTTCTTC; CDR3aa: CASSLGAGPKQFF; d_gene: .; v_gene: TRBV12-3/TRBV12-4; j_gene: TRBJ2-1; len: 13; abundance: .
CDR3nt: TGTGCCAGCAGCATAAGGGGGAATCGGCTGTTTTTT; CDR3aa: CASSIRGNRLFF; d_gene: .; v_gene: TRBV7-2; j_gene: TRBJ1-4; len: 12; abundance: few
CDR3nt: TGTGCCAGTAGTGCAGGGCTTAATCAGCCCCAGCATTTT; CDR3aa: CASSAGLNQPQHF; d_gene: .; v_gene: TRBV19; j_gene: TRBJ1-5; len: 13; abundance: few
CDR3nt: TGTGCCAGCAGCTTCACGGATAGCAATCAGCCCCAGCATTTT; CDR3aa: CASSFTDSNQPQHF; d_gene: .; v_gene: TRBV7-2; j_gene: TRBJ1-5; len: 14; abundance: .
CDR3nt: TGTGCCAGCAGCTTAGATTCACAGGGGACGGCAGATACGCAGTATTTT; CDR3aa: CASSLDSQGTADTQYF; d_gene: TRBD1; v_gene: TRBV7-2; j_gene: TRBJ2-3; len: 16; abundance: .
CDR3nt: TGTGCCAGTAGTAACACCGGGACAGGGAACAATGAGCAGTTCTTC; CDR3aa: CASSNTGTGNNEQFF; d_gene: TRBD1; v_gene: TRBV19; j_gene: TRBJ2-1; len: 15; abundance: few
CDR3nt: TGTGCCAGCAGCTATTCAGGGAGCGGGCAGCCCCAGCATTTT; CDR3aa: CASSYSGSGQPQHF; d_gene: .; v_gene: TRBV7-9; j_gene: TRBJ1-5; len: 14; abundance: .
CDR3nt: TGTGCCAGCAGTGAAGAGGCGGGCCACACCGGGGAGCTGTTTTTT; CDR3aa: CASSEEAGHTGELFF; d_gene: .; v_gene: TRBV28; j_gene: TRBJ2-2; len: 15; abundance: .
CDR3nt: TGTGCCAGCGGCGGAGGTACGGGCTACACCTTC; CDR3aa: CASGGGTGYTF; d_gene: .; v_gene: TRBV28; j_gene: TRBJ1-2; len: 11; abundance: .
CDR3nt: TGTGCCACCAGTGACTCGGAACCATGGGGGAATCAGCCCCAGCATTTT; CDR3aa: CATSDSEPWGNQPQHF; d_gene: .; v_gene: TRBV24-1; j_gene: TRBJ1-5; len: 16; abundance: few
CDR3nt: TGCAGCGTTGAGTTGGGAAGGGGCTACGAGCAGTACTTC; CDR3aa: CSVELGRGYEQYF; d_gene: .; v_gene: TRBV29-1; j_gene: TRBJ2-7; len: 13; abundance: many
CDR3nt: TGTGCCAGCAGTACCAACCAGGATGGCTACACCTTC; CDR3aa: CASSTNQDGYTF; d_gene: .; v_gene: TRBV27; j_gene: TRBJ1-2; len: 12; abundance: few
CDR3nt: TGTGCCAGCAGCTTAGAATCCGGGGGCGTAATTAATCAGCCCCAGCATTTT; CDR3aa: CASSLESGGVINQPQHF; d_gene: .; v_gene: TRBV7-6; j_gene: TRBJ1-5; len: 17; abundance: many